The clone carrying this TCR beta chain was seen a handful of times. Its antigen is unknown. The sample originates from a study of T-cell reconstitution after alpha-beta-depleted transplantation in children. Study conclusions and caveats: Where some patients showed high TCRbeta diversity at day 60, it came from recipient T cells and thymic progenitors that had survived. Newly made T cells mostly supplied T-cell counts and diversity one year after transplant. Several hundred expanded graft clones reportedly gave rise to the alpha-beta T cells present about two months after transplant.

Preparing the TCRbeta library involved the use of unique molecular identifiers. TCRdb recomputed calls from the PCR reads with MiXCR, one row per CDR3 protein. In the table there are just over 950,000 distinct CDR3 sequences, about 29% of which are singletons. This TCR was sampled from a boy under two years old who had a stem cell transplant for SCID, so the T cells may come from the graft donor. The source was PBMCs, mostly from graft donor cells, collected 360 days after TCRalphabeta/CD19-depleted stem cell transplant.

The chain's CDR3 is CASSTGAWLYEQYF. CDR3 DNA: TGTGCCAGCAGTACCGGAGCGTGGCTCTACGAGCAGTACTTC. This rearrangement joins TRBV28 to TRBJ2-7; no definite D call. Between the trimmed V and J ends, which lost 5 bases and 3 bases, there was a span of 14 bases. CDR1 and CDR2 (germline): MDHEN, SYDVKM. The CDR3 has 14 amino acids.